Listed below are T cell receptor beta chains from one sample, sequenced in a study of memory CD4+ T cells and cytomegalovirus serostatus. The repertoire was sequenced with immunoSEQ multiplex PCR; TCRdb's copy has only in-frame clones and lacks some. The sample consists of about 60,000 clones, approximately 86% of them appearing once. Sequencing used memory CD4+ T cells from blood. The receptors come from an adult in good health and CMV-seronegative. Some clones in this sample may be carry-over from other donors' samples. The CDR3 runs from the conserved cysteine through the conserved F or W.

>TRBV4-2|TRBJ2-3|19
CASSPTVGGRSQKADTQYF
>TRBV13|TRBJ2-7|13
CASSLRGFSEQYF
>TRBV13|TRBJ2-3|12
CASGRALDTQYF
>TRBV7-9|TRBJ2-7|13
CASSQTGDHEQYF
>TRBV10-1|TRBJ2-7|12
CASSESGYEQYF
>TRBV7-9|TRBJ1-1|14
CASSAWRLNTEAFF
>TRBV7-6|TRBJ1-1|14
CASSSQGLNTEAFF
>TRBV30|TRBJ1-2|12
CAWSVTVSGYTF
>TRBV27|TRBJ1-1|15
CASSSPRQGRAEAFF
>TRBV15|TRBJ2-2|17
CATSREIFGLNTGELFF
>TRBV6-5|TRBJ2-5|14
CASSYGGVTETQYF
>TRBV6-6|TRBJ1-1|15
CASSKRTQENTEAFF
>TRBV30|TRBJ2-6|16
CAWTITRGVGANVLTF
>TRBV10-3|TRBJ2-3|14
CAIGRGSGTDTQYF
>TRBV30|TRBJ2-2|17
CAWSTTVFHPFTGELFF
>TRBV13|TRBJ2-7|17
CASSQLGTSGSSYEQYF
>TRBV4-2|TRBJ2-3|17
CASSREGSGRSTDTQYF
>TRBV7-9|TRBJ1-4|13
CASSFGQAEKLFF
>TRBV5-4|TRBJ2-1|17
CASSLAFTGRRVNEQFF
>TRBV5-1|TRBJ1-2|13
CASSSGTGIGYTF
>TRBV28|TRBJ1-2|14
CASKFTGAPYGYTF
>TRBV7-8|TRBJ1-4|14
CASSPHAGNEKLFF
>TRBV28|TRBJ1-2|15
CASSTVGVSNYGYTF
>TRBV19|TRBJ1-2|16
CASSFVGSRGDYGYTF
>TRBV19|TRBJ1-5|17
CASRGGWGQGAGQPQHF
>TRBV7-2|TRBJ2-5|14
CASSGGGEQETQYF
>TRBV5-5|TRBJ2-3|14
CASSLAGATDTQYF
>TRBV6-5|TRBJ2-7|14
CASRDRDGFYEQYF